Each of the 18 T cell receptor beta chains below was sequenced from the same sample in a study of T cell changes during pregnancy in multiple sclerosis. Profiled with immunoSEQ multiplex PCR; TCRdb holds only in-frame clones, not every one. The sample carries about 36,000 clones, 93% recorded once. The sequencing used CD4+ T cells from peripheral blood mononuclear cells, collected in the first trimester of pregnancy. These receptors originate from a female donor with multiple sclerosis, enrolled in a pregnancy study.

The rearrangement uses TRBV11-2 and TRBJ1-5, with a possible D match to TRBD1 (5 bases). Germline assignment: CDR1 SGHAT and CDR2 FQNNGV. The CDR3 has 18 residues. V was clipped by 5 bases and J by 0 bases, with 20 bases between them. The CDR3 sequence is CASSPRGPGGYSNQPQHF. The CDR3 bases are TGTGCCAGCAGCCCCAGAGGGCCCGGGGGATATAGCAATCAGCCCCAGCATTTT.

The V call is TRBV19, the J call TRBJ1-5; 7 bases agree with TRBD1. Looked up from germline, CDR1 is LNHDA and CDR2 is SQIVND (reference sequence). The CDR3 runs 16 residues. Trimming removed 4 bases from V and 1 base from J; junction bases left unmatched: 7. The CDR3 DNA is TGTGCCAGTAGTAGGCGACAGGGTATGAGCAATCAGCCCCAGCATTTT. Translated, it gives CASSRRQGMSNQPQHF.

The CDR3 DNA reads TGTGCCAGCAGCGCCCGTAGCGGGGGGGCGAATGAGCAGTTCTTC. Residues: CASSARSGGANEQFF. This chain joins TRBV7-8 and TRBJ2-1, with 11 bases aligning to TRBD2. Germline V gives CDR1 SGHVS, CDR2 FQNEAQ. CDR3 length: 15 amino acids. J was trimmed by 7 bases and V by 5 bases; bases with no gene match: 7.

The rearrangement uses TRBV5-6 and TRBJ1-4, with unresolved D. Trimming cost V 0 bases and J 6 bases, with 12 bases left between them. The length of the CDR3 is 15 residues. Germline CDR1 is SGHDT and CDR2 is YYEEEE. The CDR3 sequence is CASSLAGVRDEKLFF. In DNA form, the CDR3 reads TGTGCCAGCAGCTTGGCTGGGGTGCGGGATGAAAAACTGTTTTTT.

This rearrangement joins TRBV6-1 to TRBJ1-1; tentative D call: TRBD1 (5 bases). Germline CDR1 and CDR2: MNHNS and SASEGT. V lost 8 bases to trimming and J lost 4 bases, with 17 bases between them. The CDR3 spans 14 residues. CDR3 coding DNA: TGTGCCAGCCTCTGGAGGGGTCTCACCACTGAAGCTTTCTTT. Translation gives CASLWRGLTTEAFF.

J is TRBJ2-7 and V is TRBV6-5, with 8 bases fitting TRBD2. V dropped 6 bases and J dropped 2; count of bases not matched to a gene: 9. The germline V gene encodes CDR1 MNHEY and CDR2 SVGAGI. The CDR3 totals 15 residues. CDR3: CASRGSGLGTYEQYF. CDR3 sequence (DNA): TGTGCCAGCAGGGGGTCGGGACTAGGGACCTACGAGCAGTACTTC.

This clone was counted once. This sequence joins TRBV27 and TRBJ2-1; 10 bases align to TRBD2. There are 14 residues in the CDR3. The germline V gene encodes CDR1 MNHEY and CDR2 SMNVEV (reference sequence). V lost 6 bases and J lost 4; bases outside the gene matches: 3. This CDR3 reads CASRASGGYNEQFF. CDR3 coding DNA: TGTGCCAGCAGGGCTAGCGGGGGTTACAATGAGCAGTTCTTC.

The CDR3 DNA sequence: TGTGCCAGCAGTTCCCGGGGGGTAGAGTATGAAAAACTGTTTTTT. Residues: CASSSRGVEYEKLFF. The chain carries TRBV6-5 and TRBJ1-4; a possible D gene is TRBD1 (5 bases). The germline V and J ends were trimmed by 4 bases and 6 bases, with 15 bases remaining between them. Germline V gene data show CDR1 as MNHEY and CDR2 as SVGAGI. The CDR3 has 15 amino acids.

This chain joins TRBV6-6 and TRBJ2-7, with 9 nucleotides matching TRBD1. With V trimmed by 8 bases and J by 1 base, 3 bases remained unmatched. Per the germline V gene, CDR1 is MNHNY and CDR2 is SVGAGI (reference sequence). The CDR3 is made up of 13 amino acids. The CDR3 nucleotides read TGTGCCAGCTTAGGGACAGGGTCCTACGAGCAGTACTTC. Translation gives CASLGTGSYEQYF.

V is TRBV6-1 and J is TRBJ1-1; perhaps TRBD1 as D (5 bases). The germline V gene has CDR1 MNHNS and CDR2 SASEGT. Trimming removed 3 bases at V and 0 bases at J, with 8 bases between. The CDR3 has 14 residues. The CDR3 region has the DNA TGTGCCAGCAGTGAGACAGACATGAACACTGAAGCTTTCTTT. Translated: CASSETDMNTEAFF.

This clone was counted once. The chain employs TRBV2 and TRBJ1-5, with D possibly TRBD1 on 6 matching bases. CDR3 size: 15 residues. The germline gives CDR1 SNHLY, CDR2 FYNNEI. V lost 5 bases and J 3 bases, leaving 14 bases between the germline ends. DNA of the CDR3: TGTGCCAGCAGTTCCGGGACACTTGCCAATCAGCCCCAGCATTTT. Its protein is CASSSGTLANQPQHF.

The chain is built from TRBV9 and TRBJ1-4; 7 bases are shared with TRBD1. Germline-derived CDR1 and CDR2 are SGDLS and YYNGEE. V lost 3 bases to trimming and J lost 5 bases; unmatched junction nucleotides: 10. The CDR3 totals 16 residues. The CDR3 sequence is CASSEGGRDRNEKLFF. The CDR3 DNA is TGTGCCAGCAGCGAGGGAGGCCGGGACAGAAATGAAAAACTGTTTTTT.

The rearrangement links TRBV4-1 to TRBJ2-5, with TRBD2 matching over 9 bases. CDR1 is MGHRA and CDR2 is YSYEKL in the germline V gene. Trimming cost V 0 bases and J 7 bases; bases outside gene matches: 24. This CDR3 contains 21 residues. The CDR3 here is CASSQEEPRGGAGGPVGTQYF. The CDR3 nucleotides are TGCGCCAGCAGCCAAGAGGAACCGCGAGGGGGAGCGGGGGGCCCCGTTGGGACCCAGTACTTC.

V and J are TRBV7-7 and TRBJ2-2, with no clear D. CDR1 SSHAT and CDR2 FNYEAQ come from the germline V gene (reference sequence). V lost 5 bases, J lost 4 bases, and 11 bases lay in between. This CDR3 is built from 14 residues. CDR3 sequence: CASSPPAPTGELFF. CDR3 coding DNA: TGTGCCAGCAGCCCCCCTGCGCCCACCGGGGAGCTGTTTTTT.

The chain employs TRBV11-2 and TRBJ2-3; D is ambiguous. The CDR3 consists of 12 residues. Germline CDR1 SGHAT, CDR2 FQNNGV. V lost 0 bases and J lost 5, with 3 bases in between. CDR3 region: CASSLDLDTQYF. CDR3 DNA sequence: TGTGCCAGCAGCTTAGACCTAGATACGCAGTATTTT.

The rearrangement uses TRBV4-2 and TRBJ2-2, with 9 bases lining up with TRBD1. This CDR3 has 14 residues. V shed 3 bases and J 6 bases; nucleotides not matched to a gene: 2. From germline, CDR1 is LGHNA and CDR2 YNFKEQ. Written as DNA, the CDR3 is TGTGCCAGCAGCCAGGGACAGGGCCCCGGGGAGCTGTTTTTT. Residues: CASSQGQGPGELFF.

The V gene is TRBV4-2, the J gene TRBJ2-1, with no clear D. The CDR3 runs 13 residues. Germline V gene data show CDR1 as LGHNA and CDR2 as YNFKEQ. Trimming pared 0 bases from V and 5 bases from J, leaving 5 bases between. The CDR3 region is CASSQEENNEQFF. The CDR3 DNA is TGTGCCAGCAGCCAAGAAGAGAACAATGAGCAGTTCTTC.

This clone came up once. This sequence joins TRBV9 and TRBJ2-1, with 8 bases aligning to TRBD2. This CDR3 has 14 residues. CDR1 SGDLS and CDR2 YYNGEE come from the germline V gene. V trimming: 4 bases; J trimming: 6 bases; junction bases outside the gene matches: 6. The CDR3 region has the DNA TGTGCCAGCAGCCTACTAGCGGCCCCCAATGAGCAGTTCTTC. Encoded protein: CASSLLAAPNEQFF. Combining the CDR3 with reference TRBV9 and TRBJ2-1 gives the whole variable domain DSGVTQTPKHLITATGQRVTLRCSPRSGDLSVYWYQQSLDQGLQFLIQYYNGEERAKGNILERFSAQQFPDLHSELNLSSLELGDSALYFCASSLLAAPNEQFFGPGTRLTVL.